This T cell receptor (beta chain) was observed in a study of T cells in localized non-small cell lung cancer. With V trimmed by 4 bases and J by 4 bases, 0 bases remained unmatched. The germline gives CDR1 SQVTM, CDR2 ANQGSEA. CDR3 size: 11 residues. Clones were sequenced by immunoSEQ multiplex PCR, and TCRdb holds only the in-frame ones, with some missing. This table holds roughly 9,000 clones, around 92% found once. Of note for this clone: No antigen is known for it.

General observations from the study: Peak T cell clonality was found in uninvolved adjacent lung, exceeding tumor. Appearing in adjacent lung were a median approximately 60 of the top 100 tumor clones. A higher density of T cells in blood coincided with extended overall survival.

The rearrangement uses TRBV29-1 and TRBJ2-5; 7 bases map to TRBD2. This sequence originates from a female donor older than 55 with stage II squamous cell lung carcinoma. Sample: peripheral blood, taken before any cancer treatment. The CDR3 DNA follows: TGCAGCGTTGCGGGGGGAGAGACCCAGTACTTC. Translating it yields CSVAGGETQYF.